This entry lists 20 T cell receptor beta chains sequenced from one sample in a study of CD8 T cells in ankylosing spondylitis. Their target antigens are unknown. Study conclusions and caveats: It appeared that ankylosing spondylitis blood was characterized by a TCR beta motif of about 8 highly homologous variants.

One entry per CDR3 protein, called by TCRdb with MiXCR from the 5' RACE reads. The repertoire holds around 450,000 distinct CDR3 sequences, with more than 25% as singletons. Sequencing was carried out using blood, either unsorted or a sorted T cell fraction (not recorded which). The origin of the receptors is a male donor with ankylosing spondylitis.

The table lists this clonotype with a few counts. CDR3 DNA sequence: TGCAGCGTTGAGGGCCAGTCCTCCTACGAGCAGTACTTC. It encodes CSVEGQSSYEQYF. This chain uses TRBV29-1 with TRBJ2-7, with D unclear. V lost 3 bases to trimming and J lost 0 bases, with 9 bases between them. CDR3 length: 13 amino acids. Germline CDR1 reads SQVTM; CDR2 reads ANQGSEA.

The sample holds a few counts of this clonotype. The V gene is TRBV7-2, the J gene TRBJ2-7; D unresolved. Germline CDR1 is SGHTA and CDR2 is FQGNSA. The CDR3 totals 14 residues. V was shortened by 0 bases and J by 0 bases, with 6 bases between the two germline ends. DNA for the CDR3: TGTGCCAGCAGCTTAGCCAGCGCCTCCTACGAGCAGTACTTC. Its protein product is CASSLASASYEQYF.

This clonotype was detected a few times. V and J are TRBV5-1 and TRBJ2-5; D remains unclear. The CDR3 consists of 13 residues. Trimming took 4 bases from V and 1 from J, leaving 8 bases between them. Germline lookup yields CDR1 SGHRS and CDR2 YFSETQ. CDR3 loop: CASSARPQETQYF. The DNA of the CDR3 is TGCGCCAGCAGCGCCCGGCCCCAAGAGACCCAGTACTTC.

The J gene is TRBJ2-5, the V gene TRBV5-4; D ambiguous. This CDR3 comprises 14 residues. Deletions cut 0 bases from V and 4 bases from J, with 10 bases between. In germline, CDR1 is SGHNT, CDR2 YYREEE (reference sequence). DNA of the CDR3: TGTGCCAGCAGCTTGGCCGTACGAGGAGAGACCCAGTACTTC. Translating it yields CASSLAVRGETQYF.

The table lists this clonotype with many counts. This chain links TRBV12-3 or TRBV12-4 with TRBJ1-1, with unresolved D. Trimming removed 2 bases from V and 5 bases from J, with 12 bases in between. This CDR3 contains 14 residues. The CDR3 DNA is TGTGCCAGCAGTTTATCCGCTTTGAGAACTGAAGCTTTCTTT. This gives the protein CASSLSALRTEAFF.

V usage is TRBV6-1 and J usage is TRBJ2-1; 9 bases match TRBD1. V lost 5 bases and J lost 8; bases outside the gene matches: 13. CDR3 length: 16 residues. Germline V gene sequence: CDR1 MNHNS, CDR2 SASEGT. CDR3 loop: CASSLTGTGIVDEQFF. In nucleotides, the CDR3 is TGTGCCAGCAGTCTAACCGGGACAGGGATTGTGGATGAGCAGTTCTTC.

This sequence joins TRBV4-2 and TRBJ2-7, with 8 positions matching TRBD1. The V gene's germline CDR1 is LGHNA and CDR2 YNFKEQ. After removal of 1 base from V and 2 bases from J, the junction contained 13 bases not matched to a gene. CDR3 size: 18 residues. As DNA, the CDR3 is TGTGCCAGCAGCCAAGCCTGGTCCGGACAGGGCACTCCCTACGAGCAGTACTTC. Translated: CASSQAWSGQGTPYEQYF.

The genes are TRBV19 and TRBJ1-2; 9 bases line up with TRBD1. From germline, CDR1 is LNHDA and CDR2 SQIVND (reference sequence). With 3 bases clipped from V and 3 bases from J, the junction kept 5 bases outside the gene matches. The CDR3 has 15 amino acids. The CDR3 DNA is TGTGCCAGTAGTATGGGACGGGACAGGGACTATGGCTACACCTTC. Protein product: CASSMGRDRDYGYTF.

This chain joins TRBV3-1 and TRBJ2-1; D ambiguous. Germline V gives CDR1 LGHDT, CDR2 YNNKEL (reference sequence). V lost 5 bases and J lost 0, with 8 bases in between. The CDR3 loop spans 14 amino acids. CDR3 in DNA: TGTGCCAGCAGCTCGACACTCTCCTACAATGAGCAGTTCTTC. Translation: CASSSTLSYNEQFF.

This chain links TRBV7-2 with TRBJ2-5; D ambiguous. This CDR3 spans 15 amino acids. Deletions cut 1 base from V and 2 bases from J, with 11 bases between. Germline V CDR1 and CDR2: SGHTA, FQGNSA. DNA for the CDR3: TGTGCCAGCAGCTTAGGTCTCAGACAACAAGAGACCCAGTACTTC. As protein: CASSLGLRQQETQYF.

This clonotype was seen a few times. The chain carries TRBV7-9 and TRBJ2-2, with D unclear. Trimming shortened V by 1 base and J by 2 bases, and 8 bases separated the two germline ends. CDR1 is SEHNR and CDR2 is FQNEAQ in the germline V gene (reference sequence). The CDR3 consists of 15 residues. CDR3 DNA sequence: TGTGCCAGCAGCTTAGTAGTCGATAACACCGGGGAGCTGTTTTTT. This encodes CASSLVVDNTGELFF.

The chain links TRBV29-1 to TRBJ1-2; D may be TRBD1 (6 bases). The CDR3 runs to 13 residues. The V end lost 6 bases, the J end lost 6 bases, and 17 bases lay between the germline ends. Germline V gives CDR1 SQVTM, CDR2 ANQGSEA. This CDR3 reads CSVTASGADGYTF. CDR3 bases: TGCAGCGTGACCGCGTCGGGGGCGGATGGCTACACCTTC. The full variable domain, its missing parts supplied by reference TRBV29-1 and TRBJ1-2, is SAVISQKPSRDICQRGTSLTIQCQVDSQVTMMFWYRQQPGQSLTLIATANQGSEATYESGFVIDKFPISRPNLTFSTLTVSNMSPEDSSIYLCSVTASGADGYTFGSGTRLTVV.

The chain has TRBV11-1 and TRBJ2-2; TRBD1 or TRBD2 may be the D gene (5 bases each). The CDR3 runs 16 residues. In germline, CDR1 is SGHAT, CDR2 FQDESV (reference sequence). V lost 7 bases and J lost 2, with 17 bases in between. The CDR3 region is CASTLPGRANTGELFF. In nucleotides, the CDR3 is TGTGCCAGCACCCTTCCAGGGAGAGCAAACACCGGGGAGCTGTTTTTT.

The V call is TRBV10-3, the J call TRBJ2-2; TRBD2 matches 14 bases. Germline lookup yields CDR1 ENHRY and CDR2 SYGVKD. After removal of 11 bases from V and 6 bases from J, the junction contained 5 bases not matched to a gene. The CDR3 length is 14 residues. The chain's CDR3 is CAVGTSGSPGELFF. CDR3 coding DNA: TGTGCCGTCGGGACTAGCGGGAGTCCCGGGGAGCTGTTTTTT.

The rearrangement uses TRBV3-1 and TRBJ2-1, with 9 bases identical to TRBD2. J lost 5 bases, V lost 6 bases, and 5 bases had no gene match. This CDR3 spans 14 amino acids. CDR1 is LGHDT, CDR2 YNNKEL, per germline (reference sequence). The CDR3 nucleotides read TGTGCCAGCAGTCCTTCTAGCGGGAACAATGAGCAGTTCTTC. Amino acids: CASSPSSGNNEQFF.

The genes are TRBV3-1 and TRBJ2-1; a possible D gene is TRBD2 (5 bases). CDR1 LGHDT and CDR2 YNNKEL come from the germline V gene (reference sequence). This CDR3 is built from 13 residues. V lost 0 bases, J lost 5 bases, and 5 bases lay in between. The DNA for the CDR3 is TGTGCCAGCAGCCAAGACGGGAACAATGAGCAGTTCTTC. Amino acids: CASSQDGNNEQFF.

The chain joins TRBV24-1 to TRBJ1-2; 7 nucleotides align to TRBD1. Trimming took 0 bases from V and 6 from J; bases not matched to a gene: 3. The germline gives CDR1 KGHDR, CDR2 SFDVKD. CDR3 length: 14 residues. Here the CDR3 reads CATSDLDRVDGYTF. The CDR3 DNA reads TGTGCCACCAGTGATTTGGACAGGGTTGATGGCTACACCTTC.

This sequence joins TRBV3-1 and TRBJ2-7; 8 bases match TRBD2. This CDR3 has 15 residues. Germline V gives CDR1 LGHDT, CDR2 YNNKEL (reference sequence). The J segment lost 1 base and the V segment lost 1 base, leaving 3 bases of the junction unmatched. The CDR3, as DNA: TGTGCCAGCAGCCAAGGGTCTAGCGGGTCCTACGAGCAGTACGTC. Amino acid sequence: CASSQGSSGSYEQYV.

V usage is TRBV5-1 and J usage is TRBJ2-1; 10 bases fit TRBD2. This CDR3 comprises 15 residues. The trim removed 1 base at V and 6 bases at J, leaving 4 bases unmatched. Looked up from germline, CDR1 is SGHRS and CDR2 is YFSETQ. As DNA, the CDR3 is TGCGCCAGCAGCTTGACATCTAGCGGGAGCAATGAGCAGTTCTTC. This gives the protein CASSLTSSGSNEQFF.

This clonotype has just a few counts. This chain links TRBV19 with TRBJ1-1; D may be TRBD1 (6 bases). The CDR3 covers 13 residues. The V end was cut by 3 bases, the J end by 6 bases, with 11 bases between. Per germline, CDR1 LNHDA and CDR2 SQIVND (reference sequence). The CDR3 DNA follows: TGTGCCAGTAGTATCAGGGGAGGGCCTGAAGCTTTCTTT. This gives the protein CASSIRGGPEAFF.